This T cell receptor (beta chain) came from a study of Ad26.COV2.S vaccination and SARS-CoV-2 variants. Broader study findings: A substantial breadth of spike-specific CD8+ and CD4+ T cell responses after vaccination has been reported.

Produced via immunoSEQ multiplex PCR; TCRdb's table is partial and in-frame only. The sample yields hundreds of thousands of clones, more than 85% seen once. About this clone itself: Its antigen is not identified.

V lost 5 bases to trimming and J lost 7 bases; unmatched junction nucleotides: 4. The germline CDR1 and CDR2 sequences are MDHEN and SYDVKM. CDR3 length: 14 residues. Described treatment: around 19 received Ad26.COV2.S at low or high dose, single or two shots; several received placebo; per-sample allocation not given. Samples were taken on day 63 after the first vaccine or placebo injection. This person who donated was an adult of 18-55 years in Boston. V usage is TRBV28 and J usage is TRBJ1-4, with 10 nucleotides matching TRBD1. The clonotype was recovered from a person between 18 and 59 years old who received the Ad26.COV2.S COVID-19 vaccine or a placebo. Source: peripheral blood, taken in a trial of Ad26.COV2.S vaccine versus placebo. For the CDR3, the DNA is TGTGCCAGCAGTATGGGACAGGGGCGTGAAAAACTGTTTTTT. Protein product: CASSMGQGREKLFF.